This TCR beta chain was observed in a study of human T cells and chemical hapten exposure. This CDR3 is 16 amino acids long. Germline CDR1 is SGHVS and CDR2 is FNYEAQ. V was pared by 1 base and J by 1 base, with 8 bases between. Time point described: pre-sensitization, week 0. Indicated treatment: therapeutic diphenylcyclopropenone sensitization with weekly scalp DPC. One entry per CDR3 protein, called by TCRdb with MiXCR from the RACE reads. The sample has roughly 88,000 distinct CDR3 sequences, nearly 10% seen once; the top ten hold around 3.6%. The chain has TRBV7-6 and TRBJ2-6; D is uncertain. This sequence was found in a woman in her forties with alopecia areata. Some clones in this sample may be carry-over from other donors' samples. This sample comprised whole blood, obtained in connection with sensitization to the hapten diphenylcyclopropenone (DPC). The chain's CDR3 is CASSLVPGSGANVLTF. The DNA of the CDR3 is TGTGCCAGCAGCTTAGTGCCTGGGTCTGGGGCCAACGTCCTGACTTTC.